These 3 T cell receptor beta chains share one sample of origin, sequenced in a study of T-cell reconstitution after alpha-beta-depleted transplantation in children. Library preparation (for TCRbeta) was performed with unique molecular identifiers. TCRdb ran MiXCR on the PCR reads and lists one entry per CDR3 protein. Of about 200,000 distinct CDR3 sequences listed, about 7% are singletons. The material sequenced was PBMCs, taken before TCRalphabeta/CD19-depleted stem cell transplant. The receptors come from a boy aged 2 to 9 with acute lymphoblastic leukemia, due to receive a stem cell transplant.

This rearrangement joins TRBV5-1 to TRBJ2-1; D is tentatively TRBD1 or TRBD2 (5 bases each). Trimming left V 0 bases short and J 10 bases short, with 14 bases between. CDR1 is SGHRS, CDR2 YFSETQ, per germline. The length of the CDR3 is 14 residues. The CDR3 here is CASSLARARGEQFF. DNA of the CDR3: TGCGCCAGCAGCTTGGCCAGGGCTAGAGGGGAGCAGTTCTTC.

This clonotype has ten or more counts. The junction departs from germline at one end; a sequencing error may be responsible. The V gene is TRBV6-2 or TRBV6-3, the J gene TRBJ2-2, with a tentative D call TRBD1 (5 bases). Germline values: CDR1 MNHEY, CDR2 SVGEGT. CDR3 length equals 14 residues. CDR3 sequence (DNA): TGTCCCAGCAGACAGACAGCAAACACCGGGGAGCTGTTTTTT. It translates to CPSRQTANTGELFF.

The V and J genes are TRBV5-8 and TRBJ2-3; no definite D call. The CDR3 sequence is 14 residues long. Per the germline V gene, CDR1 is SGHTS and CDR2 is YDEGEE. Trimming removed 0 bases at V and 3 bases at J, with 8 bases between. In DNA form, the CDR3 reads TGTGCCAGCAGCTTGGAACGAGAGACAGATACGCAGTATTTT. It encodes CASSLERETDTQYF.